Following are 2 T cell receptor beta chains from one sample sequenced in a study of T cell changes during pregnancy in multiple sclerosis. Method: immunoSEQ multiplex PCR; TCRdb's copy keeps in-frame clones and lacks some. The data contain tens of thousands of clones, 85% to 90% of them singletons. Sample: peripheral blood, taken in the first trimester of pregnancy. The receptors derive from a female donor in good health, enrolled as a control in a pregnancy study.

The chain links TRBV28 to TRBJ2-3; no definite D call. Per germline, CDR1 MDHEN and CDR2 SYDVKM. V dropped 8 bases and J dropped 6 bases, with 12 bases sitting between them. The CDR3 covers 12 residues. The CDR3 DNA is TGTGCCAGCGAATCCGTAGCCGATACGCAGTATTTT. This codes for CASESVADTQYF.

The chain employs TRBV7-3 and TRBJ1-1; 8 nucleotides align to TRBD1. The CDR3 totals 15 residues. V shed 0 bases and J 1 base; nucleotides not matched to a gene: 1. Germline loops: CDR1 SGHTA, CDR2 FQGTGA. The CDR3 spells CASSLTGTGNTEAFF. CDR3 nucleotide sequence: TGTGCCAGCAGCTTAACGGGGACAGGGAACACTGAAGCTTTCTTT.